Following are 18 T cell receptor beta chains from one sample sequenced in a study of early T cells in non-severe SARS-CoV-2 infection. TCRdb recomputed calls from the 5' RACE reads with MiXCR, one row per CDR3 protein. Here the sample spans more than 35,000 distinct CDR3 sequences, around 5% being singletons. The specimen was whole blood. These receptors were collected from an adult who was a healthcare worker with PCR-confirmed SARS-CoV-2 infection or an uninfected control (not recorded which).

J is TRBJ2-3 and V is TRBV30; the D is unclear. Trimming stripped 0 bases from V and 5 bases from J, with 6 bases between. Germline CDR1 reads GTSNPN; CDR2 reads SVGIG (reference sequence). The CDR3 consists of 12 residues. The CDR3 bases are TGTGCCTGGAGTGTGATTTTAGATACGCAGTATTTT. This gives the protein CAWSVILDTQYF.

The chain joins TRBV11-3 to TRBJ2-2, with D possibly matching TRBD2 (5 bases). Trimming removed 0 bases from V and 0 bases from J, with 11 bases in between. Germline CDR1 reads SGHNT; CDR2 reads YENEEA. CDR3 size: 17 residues. The CDR3 nucleotides read TGTGCCAGCAGCTTAGATTCACGAGCGGCGAACACCGGGGAGCTGTTTTTT. This encodes CASSLDSRAANTGELFF.

The rearrangement uses TRBV28 and TRBJ1-2, with 9 bases aligning to TRBD1. Germline V gene lookup returns CDR1 MDHEN and CDR2 SYDVKM. With V trimmed by 6 bases and J by 8 bases, 13 bases remained unmatched. The CDR3 contains 15 residues. CDR3 nucleotide sequence: TGTGCCAGCAGCTCCATCGGGACAGGGATTTGGGGCTACACCTTC. Its protein product is CASSSIGTGIWGYTF.

This clonotype was counted many times. The V and J genes are TRBV20-1 and TRBJ2-1; 9 bases agree with TRBD2. V shed 0 bases and J 0 bases; nucleotides not matched to a gene: 9. The CDR3 contains 18 residues. Per the germline V gene, CDR1 is DFQATT and CDR2 is SNEGSKA (reference sequence). The CDR3: CSARDPLAGSSSYNEQFF. CDR3 DNA sequence: TGCAGTGCTAGAGATCCACTAGCGGGTTCAAGCTCCTACAATGAGCAGTTCTTC.

Many counts were recorded for this clonotype. The chain links TRBV6-5 to TRBJ2-1; a weak D match, TRBD2 (7 bases). The CDR3 extends over 15 amino acids. Trimming left V 2 bases short and J 8 bases short, with 16 bases between. Germline CDR1 MNHEY, CDR2 SVGAGI. The CDR3 coding sequence is TGTGCCAGCAGTTACGCTAGCGGACAGACCTATGAGCAGTTCTTC. It is translated as CASSYASGQTYEQFF.

This clonotype was counted many times. DNA for the CDR3: TGTGCCAGCAGCTTAGGGTTCCGGGACTCAGGAAACACCATATATTTT. It encodes CASSLGFRDSGNTIYF. This chain uses TRBV7-9 with TRBJ1-3; tentative D call: TRBD1 (5 bases). V lost 1 base to trimming and J lost 4 bases, with 14 bases between them. From germline, CDR1 is SEHNR and CDR2 FQNEAQ (reference sequence). The CDR3 has 16 amino acids. The whole variable domain, filled in from reference TRBV7-9 and TRBJ1-3, reads DTGVSQNPRHKITKRGQNVTFRCDPISEHNRLYWYRQTLGQGPEFLTYFQNEAQLEKSRLLSDRFSAERPKGSFSTLEIQRTEQGDSAMYLCASSLGFRDSGNTIYFGEGSWLTVV.

This clonotype was seen at least ten times. The chain is built from TRBV6-2 or TRBV6-3 and TRBJ1-6; D remains ambiguous. The V and J ends lost 6 bases and 10 bases respectively, with 10 bases between them. There are 12 residues in the CDR3. Germline-derived CDR1 and CDR2 are MNHEY and SVGEGT. CDR3 amino acids: CASSEIASPLHF. Written as DNA, the CDR3 is TGTGCCAGCAGCGAAATTGCCTCACCCCTCCACTTT.

This clonotype was detected ten times or more. The chain combines TRBV3-1 with TRBJ2-7; D might be TRBD1 or TRBD2, each matching 5 bases. Trimming took off 4 bases at V and 2 bases at J, with 12 bases between the two ends. The CDR3 runs to 14 residues. Germline CDR1 LGHDT, CDR2 YNNKEL (reference sequence). The CDR3 reads CASSPGTVAYEQYF. CDR3 sequence (DNA): TGTGCCAGCAGCCCGGGGACCGTGGCCTACGAGCAGTACTTC.

This clonotype has ten or more counts. The J gene is TRBJ2-2, the V gene TRBV7-2; D remains unclear. Trimming left V 3 bases short and J 7 bases short, with 15 bases between. There are 15 residues in the CDR3. Germline V gene sequence: CDR1 SGHTA, CDR2 FQGNSA. For the CDR3, the DNA is TGTGCCAGCAGCTTGTTATCCCCCTTGGGCGGGGAGCTGTTTTTT. Translation gives CASSLLSPLGGELFF.

Many counts were recorded for this clonotype. The chain links TRBV4-1 to TRBJ2-1, with D perhaps matching TRBD1 or TRBD2 (5 bases each). The V and J ends lost 4 bases and 10 bases respectively, with 11 bases between them. This CDR3 is built from 12 residues. From germline, CDR1 is MGHRA and CDR2 YSYEKL. CDR3 nucleotides: TGCGCCAGCAGCCGGGACCAGCGGGAGCAGTTCTTC. Translated: CASSRDQREQFF.

This clonotype has at least ten counts. The chain combines TRBV7-9 with TRBJ2-1; TRBD1 agrees at 8 bases. Germline CDR1 and CDR2: SEHNR and FQNEAQ (reference sequence). The CDR3 runs 15 residues. With 6 bases clipped from V and 4 bases from J, the junction kept 8 bases outside the gene matches. DNA for the CDR3: TGTGCCAGCAGTTCCGGGACAGGTCCTTACAATGAGCAGTTCTTC. It codes for CASSSGTGPYNEQFF.

This clonotype has at least ten counts. J is TRBJ2-4 and V is TRBV4-3; no reliable D call. Germline V CDR1 and CDR2: LGHNA, YSLEER. Trimming removed 1 base from V and 0 bases from J, with 13 bases in between. The CDR3 contains 17 residues. CDR3 region: CASSQAHGDPAKNIQYF. CDR3 in DNA: TGCGCCAGCAGCCAAGCACATGGAGACCCAGCCAAAAACATTCAGTACTTC.

This clonotype was observed at least ten times. V usage is TRBV19 and J usage is TRBJ2-1; 9 bases are a match to TRBD1. J was trimmed by 4 bases and V by 0 bases; bases with no gene match: 7. CDR1 is LNHDA and CDR2 is SQIVND in the germline V gene (reference sequence). The CDR3 spans 17 residues. This CDR3 is CASSIETGGAFYNEQFF. CDR3 DNA sequence: TGTGCCAGTAGTATAGAAACAGGGGGCGCCTTTTACAATGAGCAGTTCTTC.

There are many counts of this clonotype. CDR3: CASSPVSSGRVAGELFF. The CDR3 nucleotides are TGTGCCAGCAGCCCCGTTTCTAGCGGGAGGGTGGCCGGGGAGCTGTTTTTT. V gene TRBV7-8 combines with J gene TRBJ2-2; 12 bases line up with TRBD2. V trimming: 5 bases; J trimming: 6 bases; junction bases outside the gene matches: 10. The CDR3 runs 17 residues. Germline V gives CDR1 SGHVS, CDR2 FQNEAQ.

The rearrangement uses TRBV7-2 and TRBJ2-7; TRBD2 matches 8 bases. In germline, CDR1 is SGHTA, CDR2 FQGNSA. Trimming removed 4 bases from V and 12 bases from J; junction bases left unmatched: 11. CDR3 size: 13 residues. CDR3: CASSSQGREDMYF. The CDR3, as DNA: TGTGCCAGCAGCTCCCAGGGGCGGGAGGACATGTACTTC.

In its sample, this clonotype was seen a few times. This rearrangement joins TRBV7-6 to TRBJ2-7; D possibly corresponds to TRBD1 (6 bases). Germline CDR1 is SGHVS and CDR2 is FNYEAQ. The V and J ends lost 1 base and 0 bases respectively, with 10 bases between them. The CDR3 is 15 residues long. Written as DNA, the CDR3 is TGTGCCAGCAGCTTAGGGGGGCCATTCTCCTACGAGCAGTACTTC. Amino acid sequence: CASSLGGPFSYEQYF. The variable domain in full, with the rest retrieved from reference TRBV7-6 and TRBJ2-7, is GAGVSQSPRYKVTKRGQDVALRCDPISGHVSLYWYRQALGQGPEFLTYFNYEAQQDKSGLPNDRFSAERPEGSISTLTIQRTEQRDSAMYRCASSLGGPFSYEQYFGPGTRLTVT.

In DNA form, the CDR3 reads TGCGCCAGCAGCGCGTGGACAGGGCCCCTAAGCACAGATACGCAGTATTTT. It is translated as CASSAWTGPLSTDTQYF. The V and J genes are TRBV5-1 and TRBJ2-3, with TRBD1 matching over 8 bases. CDR3 size: 17 residues. J gave up 0 bases and V 4 bases, and 10 bases lay outside the gene matches. Germline V gene sequence: CDR1 SGHRS, CDR2 YFSETQ.

This clonotype was observed many times. V usage is TRBV14 and J usage is TRBJ2-1; D possibly corresponds to TRBD2 (5 bases). Germline CDR1 and CDR2: SGHDN and FVKESK. The CDR3 extends over 16 amino acids. Trimming removed 4 bases at V and 0 bases at J, with 13 bases between. The CDR3 spells CASSLEVGSSYNEQFF. The CDR3 nucleotides read TGTGCCAGCAGCCTAGAAGTGGGGAGCTCCTACAATGAGCAGTTCTTC.